This T cell receptor (beta chain) originates from a study of post-analysis software for immune sequencing data (dated by TCRdb to about 2015). About the investigation overall: The recorded disease courses included relapsing-remitting, secondary progressive and progressive-relapsing multiple sclerosis, and some patients had no subtype annotation. The multiple sclerosis patient repertoires were compared with approximately 11 previously published healthy control repertoires from donors aged roughly 6 to 25 years. A subset of samples was prepared in parallel using single-end sample barcoding, then pooled and co-amplified after Illumina adapter ligation.

In the case of this clonotype: Its antigen specificity is not known. Base quality data are lacking; no much larger clone is found one base away.

The library was produced with PCR. Sequencing was performed on an Illumina HiSeq 2500. To reduce PCR and sequencing biases, unique molecular identifiers were incorporated into the TCR beta cDNA libraries. Per 1 to 10 million input T cells, approximately 500,000 cDNA molecules were obtained, such that each molecule approximated one T cell. The same protocol used for the earlier healthy control dataset was applied to prepare and sequence the patient libraries. Within a given batch, samples were prepared together, multiplexed and sequenced on the same HiSeq lane. The published analysis was carried out like this. Raw barcoded reads were processed with MIGEC, and single-read molecular identifier groups were discarded before consensus assembly and CDR3 extraction. Clonotype tables were post-analysed with VDJtools, and diversity was normalized by down-sampling all datasets to the smallest sample size. To correct batch-related cross-sample contamination, repertoire overlap clustering matched CDR3 amino acid sequences but not nucleotide sequences. TCRdb trimmed the raw reads at Q25, called clones with MiXCR and kept productive beta chains. Merged by CDR3 protein, the rows form single entries marked with the most common genes and DNA. The V and J calls were not made by the authors but by TCRdb's processing. This sample comprises some 500,000 distinct CDR3 sequences, approximately 46% of them detected only once. The top ten clonotypes cover around 10% of the sample.

Overall study outcomes, separate from this receptor: Patients showed significantly higher frequencies than controls for roughly 5 TRBV segments, among them TRBV5-6, TRBV5-1 and TRBV20-1. Strong co-clustering of samples prepared in the same batch was shown by direct clustering with F measure, prompting a batch-effect correction. The multiple sclerosis patient group was slightly younger than the control group. Multiple sclerosis patients had significantly lower normalized Chao1 diversity than controls, a result that suggests substantial peripheral T-cell clonal expansion.

To demonstrate the VDJtools post-analysis software, the study profiled TCR beta repertoires from the peripheral blood of about a dozen young patients with multiple sclerosis. Multiple sclerosis patients were children and adolescents aged roughly 6 to 16 years. The CDR3 sequence holds 15 residues, the cysteine and phenylalanine included. The only DNA kept is the CDR3, 45 bases in frame from the first base. V is trimmed back by 3 bases and J by 8 bases, and the junction contains 8 bases that no gene match accounts for. The germline V gene (reference sequence) provides CDR1 DFQATT and CDR2 SNEGSKA. Here the chain combines TRBV20-1 and TRBJ2-1, with 12 central nucleotides matching TRBD2. Source material: blood. This sequence was found in a girl between 5 and 17 years old with multiple sclerosis. The DNA sequence is TGCAGTGCTAGGCTCCCTAGCGGGAGGGCCCATGAGCAGTTCTTC. Protein translation: CSARLPSGRAHEQFF.